This passage covers 30 T cell receptor beta chains from one sample sequenced in a study of OX40 agonist ivuxolimab in advanced cancers. The method was immunoSEQ multiplex PCR; TCRdb's version includes in-frame clones alone and lacks a portion of them. The sample has some 80,000 clones, about 88% seen once. The sample was CD4+ or CD8+ T cells sorted from blood, taken in a trial of the OX40 agonist ivuxolimab. These receptors were taken from an adult with an advanced solid tumor such as melanoma, head and neck, liver or kidney cancer.

The rearrangement links TRBV27 to TRBJ2-1, with D possibly called TRBD1 or TRBD2 (7 bases each). Germline values: CDR1 MNHEY, CDR2 SMNVEV (reference sequence). The CDR3 has 14 residues. The V and J ends lost 5 bases and 2 bases respectively, with 10 bases between them. The CDR3 here is CASSQGGAYNEQFF. In DNA, the CDR3 is TGTGCCAGCAGTCAGGGGGGGGCCTACAATGAGCAGTTCTTC.

The rearrangement uses TRBV7-9 and TRBJ2-5; 9 bases are shared with TRBD2. The J call may be faulty, since TRBJ2-7 better matches the DNA end. The CDR3 totals 14 residues. Germline V gene sequence: CDR1 SEHNR, CDR2 FQNEAQ (reference sequence). CDR3 in DNA: TGTGCCAGCAGCTTCACATTTAGCGGGAGCGAGCAGTACTTC. It yields the protein CASSFTFSGSEQYF.

This chain links TRBV5-4 with TRBJ2-1; 8 bases fit TRBD2. V dropped 0 bases and J dropped 6; count of bases not matched to a gene: 8. Germline V gene lookup returns CDR1 SGHNT and CDR2 YYREEE (reference sequence). The CDR3 runs 16 residues. The CDR3 bases are TGTGCCAGCAGCTTGGAGTCGGGGGGGCCAACCAATGAGCAGTTCTTC. Translated: CASSLESGGPTNEQFF.

V usage is TRBV4-3 and J usage is TRBJ1-3; the D gene is possibly TRBD1 (6 bases). Germline lookup yields CDR1 LGHNA and CDR2 YSLEER. Trimming took off 0 bases at V and 2 bases at J, with 17 bases between the two ends. This CDR3 spans 18 amino acids. The CDR3 DNA reads as TGCGCCAGCAGCCAAGAAAGCCAGGGGAGTTGGGCTGGAAACACCATATATTTT. This codes for CASSQESQGSWAGNTIYF.

The chain employs TRBV7-2 and TRBJ2-7; D may match TRBD1 or TRBD2 (5 bases each). The CDR3 covers 14 residues. The germline CDR1 and CDR2 sequences are SGHTA and FQGNSA. Trimming removed 4 bases at V and 3 bases at J, with 13 bases between. CDR3 DNA: TGTGCCAGCAGCTACTCCTTGAGGGGCTACGAGCAGTACTTC. Amino acid sequence: CASSYSLRGYEQYF.

The J gene is TRBJ1-2, the V gene TRBV19; the D gene is possibly TRBD1 (6 bases). Germline V gene sequence: CDR1 LNHDA, CDR2 SQIVND (reference sequence). The CDR3 totals 13 residues. V was cut by 7 bases and J by 4 bases, with 13 bases left in between. CDR3 nucleotide sequence: TGTGCCAGTATTGGACAGCACCTCTATGGCTACACCTTC. It codes for CASIGQHLYGYTF.

The rearrangement uses TRBV11-1 and TRBJ2-1, with D perhaps matching TRBD1 (8 bases). Germline CDR1 reads SGHAT; CDR2 reads FQDESV (reference sequence). V dropped 5 bases and J dropped 4 bases, with 18 bases sitting between them. This CDR3 comprises 16 residues. The CDR3 DNA reads TGTGCCAGCAGCCAGTCTACAGGGGGGGCTTACAATGAGCAGTTCTTC. It is translated as CASSQSTGGAYNEQFF.

The V and J genes are TRBV5-1 and TRBJ1-2; 8 nucleotides align to TRBD1. V dropped 2 bases and J dropped 10; count of bases not matched to a gene: 4. The CDR3 extends over 12 amino acids. Germline CDR1 SGHRS, CDR2 YFSETQ. The CDR3 region is CASSLQGEIYTF. The CDR3 bases are TGCGCCAGCAGCTTACAGGGGGAGATCTACACCTTC. The full variable domain, its missing parts supplied by reference TRBV5-1 and TRBJ1-2, is KAGVTQTPRYLIKTRGQQVTLSCSPISGHRSVSWYQQTPGQGLQFLFEYFSETQRNKGNFPGRFSGRQFSNSRSEMNVSTLELGDSALYLCASSLQGEIYTFGSGTRLTVV.

This clone was counted a few times. V gene TRBV30 combines with J gene TRBJ1-1; D not resolved. From germline, CDR1 is GTSNPN and CDR2 SVGIG (reference sequence). This CDR3 contains 11 residues. V was cut by 3 bases and J by 1 base, with 3 bases left in between. CDR3 amino acids: CAWRWNTEAFF. The CDR3 DNA is TGTGCCTGGAGGTGGAACACTGAAGCTTTCTTT.

This chain joins TRBV29-1 and TRBJ2-5; TRBD2 might be the D (5 bases). Germline V lookup: CDR1 SQVTM, CDR2 ANQGSEA. V shed 3 bases and J shed 5 bases, with 22 bases lying between them. CDR3 length equals 16 residues. CDR3 sequence (DNA): TGCAGCGTTGATGGTTTAAGCGAGCCGGGAAGCGAGACCCAGTACTTC. Amino acid sequence: CSVDGLSEPGSETQYF.

The chain has TRBV11-3 and TRBJ2-5; 8 nucleotides align to TRBD1. The length of the CDR3 is 13 residues. J gave up 5 bases and V 5 bases, and 4 bases lay outside the gene matches. Germline V gene lookup returns CDR1 SGHNT and CDR2 YENEEA. CDR3 sequence: CASSPQGGETQYF. The CDR3 DNA sequence: TGTGCCAGCAGCCCACAGGGGGGCGAGACCCAGTACTTC.

This chain links TRBV2 with TRBJ2-7; 8 bases fit TRBD2. Germline trimming cut 6 bases from V and 2 bases from J; bases unmatched to any gene: 6. This CDR3 contains 14 residues. Germline assignment: CDR1 SNHLY and CDR2 FYNNEI. The CDR3 spells CASRVAGSPYEQYF. For the CDR3, the DNA is TGTGCCAGCAGGGTAGCGGGGAGCCCCTACGAGCAGTACTTC.

This chain uses TRBV2 with TRBJ2-1; D is uncertain. The CDR3 runs to 15 residues. Trimming removed 6 bases from V and 2 bases from J, with 14 bases in between. The germline gives CDR1 SNHLY, CDR2 FYNNEI. Here the CDR3 reads CASRADIGTYNEQFF. The DNA of the CDR3 is TGTGCCAGCAGGGCGGATATAGGAACCTACAATGAGCAGTTCTTC.

The chain links TRBV11-2 to TRBJ2-1; D gene unclear. Germline CDR1 SGHAT, CDR2 FQNNGV. This CDR3 has 12 residues. The germline V and J ends were trimmed by 7 bases and 6 bases, with 10 bases remaining between them. Here the CDR3 reads CASTLAGNEQFF. The DNA of the CDR3 is TGTGCCAGCACCCTCGCCGGCAATGAGCAGTTCTTC.

This chain links TRBV9 with TRBJ2-3; D is unresolved. The CDR3 sequence is 12 residues long. V lost 3 bases to trimming and J lost 6 bases, with 8 bases between them. Germline assignment: CDR1 SGDLS and CDR2 YYNGEE. This CDR3 is CASSAVSDTQYF. The CDR3 nucleotides are TGTGCCAGCAGCGCCGTGTCCGATACGCAGTATTTT.

This rearrangement joins TRBV7-6 to TRBJ1-2; D is unresolved. V dropped 5 bases and J dropped 6 bases, with 13 bases sitting between them. The CDR3 sequence is 13 residues long. CDR1 is SGHVS and CDR2 is FNYEAQ in the germline V gene. In DNA form, the CDR3 reads TGTGCCAGCAGCCCTTCACCACGGAATGGCTACACCTTC. This codes for CASSPSPRNGYTF.

This chain uses TRBV2 with TRBJ2-5; 8 nucleotides line up with TRBD2. Germline loops: CDR1 SNHLY, CDR2 FYNNEI. V dropped 2 bases and J dropped 5; count of bases not matched to a gene: 7. This CDR3 spans 15 amino acids. CDR3: CASSERAGGEETQYF. The DNA of the CDR3 is TGTGCCAGCAGTGAACGGGCGGGGGGTGAGGAGACCCAGTACTTC.

This chain connects TRBV6-5 to TRBJ2-7; D gene uncertain. Germline-derived CDR1 and CDR2 are MNHEY and SVGAGI. This CDR3 contains 11 residues. V lost 5 bases and J 6 bases, leaving 8 bases between the germline ends. The CDR3 sequence is CASSDNLEQYF. The CDR3 coding sequence is TGTGCCAGCAGTGACAACCTCGAGCAGTACTTC.

CDR3 sequence reads: CASSQGGYNEKLFF. The CDR3, as DNA: TGTGCCAGCAGCCAAGGGGGGTACAATGAAAAACTGTTTTTT. This sequence joins TRBV14 and TRBJ1-4, with D maybe TRBD1 (5 bases). Trimming left V 1 base short and J 5 bases short, with 8 bases between. Germline V CDR1 and CDR2: SGHDN, FVKESK. The CDR3 covers 14 residues.

This sequence joins TRBV12-5 and TRBJ2-5; D possibly corresponds to TRBD2 (7 bases). The CDR3 spans 16 residues. Germline CDR1 and CDR2: LGHNT and FRNRAP. V dropped 1 base and J dropped 2 bases, with 14 bases sitting between them. The CDR3 DNA is TGTGCTAGTGGTTTGGGGATCGGGGGGCAACAAGAGACCCAGTACTTC. Its translation: CASGLGIGGQQETQYF.

The chain joins TRBV19 to TRBJ2-7, with D possibly TRBD2 on 5 matching bases. CDR1 and CDR2 from the germline V gene are LNHDA and SQIVND (reference sequence). Trimming stripped 7 bases from V and 5 bases from J, with 12 bases between. The CDR3 contains 12 residues. The CDR3 protein is CASKDYGDEQYF. CDR3 nucleotide sequence: TGTGCCAGTAAAGACTACGGGGACGAGCAGTACTTC.

V is TRBV5-1 and J is TRBJ2-6; D remains ambiguous. The V and J ends lost 3 bases and 0 bases respectively, with 10 bases between them. This CDR3 region has 16 residues. CDR1 SGHRS and CDR2 YFSETQ come from the germline V gene. DNA of the CDR3: TGCGCCAGCAGCTCGCTCGGAGTCTCTGGGGCCAACGTCCTGACTTTC. This encodes CASSSLGVSGANVLTF.

The CDR3 DNA is TGTGCCAGCAGTGAGACCTCTCGCCTTGGTGAAGCTTTCTTT. This sequence encodes CASSETSRLGEAFF. The chain combines TRBV2 with TRBJ1-1, with D unresolved. The CDR3 loop spans 14 amino acids. Germline CDR1 reads SNHLY; CDR2 reads FYNNEI. V lost 3 bases, J lost 7 bases, and 15 bases lay in between.

This chain joins TRBV10-3 and TRBJ1-5; 9 bases align to TRBD1. The CDR3 spans 15 residues. Germline V gene sequence: CDR1 ENHRY, CDR2 SYGVKD. V lost 3 bases to trimming and J lost 4 bases; unmatched junction nucleotides: 4. The CDR3 sequence is CAISDGTGINQPQHF. CDR3 coding DNA: TGTGCCATCAGTGACGGGACAGGGATTAATCAGCCCCAGCATTTT.

This chain links TRBV4-1 with TRBJ2-1, with 7 bases aligning to TRBD1. Trimming cost V 1 base and J 4 bases; bases outside gene matches: 4. The germline gives CDR1 MGHRA, CDR2 YSYEKL. This CDR3 comprises 15 residues. The DNA of the CDR3 is TGCGCCAGCAGCCAAGGTGGGACAGCTTACAATGAGCAGTTCTTC. This gives the protein CASSQGGTAYNEQFF.

For this clone: Other nucleotide sequences in the sample specify the same CDR3. This chain connects TRBV9 to TRBJ1-2; the D is unclear. The CDR3 extends over 11 amino acids. From germline, CDR1 is SGDLS and CDR2 YYNGEE. V was shortened by 3 bases and J by 3 bases, with 3 bases between the two germline ends. The CDR3 sequence is CASSGHYGYTF. Written as DNA, the CDR3 is TGTGCCAGCAGCGGTCACTATGGCTACACCTTC. The whole variable domain, remainder taken from reference TRBV9 and TRBJ1-2, is DSGVTQTPKHLITATGQRVTLRCSPRSGDLSVYWYQQSLDQGLQFLIQYYNGEERAKGNILERFSAQQFPDLHSELNLSSLELGDSALYFCASSGHYGYTFGSGTRLTVV.

The gene calls are TRBV7-2 and TRBJ2-2, with TRBD1 matching 8 bases. Germline V gene sequence: CDR1 SGHTA, CDR2 FQGNSA. Germline trimming cut 6 bases from V and 9 bases from J; bases unmatched to any gene: 6. This CDR3 is built from 13 residues. CDR3 coding DNA: TGTGCCAGCAGGGTAGACAGGGGACGGGAGCTGTTTTTT. It specifies CASRVDRGRELFF.

The chain carries TRBV5-4 and TRBJ1-2; D possibly corresponds to TRBD1 (5 bases). The CDR3 extends over 13 amino acids. Germline loops: CDR1 SGHNT, CDR2 YYREEE (reference sequence). V lost 4 bases to trimming and J lost 2 bases, with 9 bases between them. CDR3 sequence (DNA): TGTGCCAGCAGCCGGGACCGAAACTATGGCTACACCTTC. As protein: CASSRDRNYGYTF.

The gene calls are TRBV19 and TRBJ2-7, with D possibly being TRBD1 (6 bases). V lost 6 bases, J lost 2 bases, and 17 bases lay in between. Germline V gene sequence: CDR1 LNHDA, CDR2 SQIVND (reference sequence). The CDR3 runs to 15 residues. DNA for the CDR3: TGTGCCAGTAGCAAAGACAGGCCTTCTCCCTACGAGCAGTACTTC. It translates to CASSKDRPSPYEQYF.

The rearrangement uses TRBV7-2 and TRBJ1-1, with D possibly TRBD1 on 6 matching bases. Deletions cut 0 bases from V and 2 bases from J, with 16 bases between. Germline values: CDR1 SGHTA, CDR2 FQGNSA. The CDR3 has 17 residues. The CDR3 sequence is CASSLAYSSDSNTEAFF. CDR3 DNA sequence: TGTGCCAGCAGCTTAGCGTACTCATCGGACAGCAACACTGAAGCTTTCTTT.